The 18 T cell receptor beta chains in this list originate from one sample, sequenced in a study of human T cells and chemical hapten exposure. In TCRdb, the RACE reads were re-called with MiXCR into one record per CDR3 protein. The sample lists a few hundred thousand distinct CDR3 sequences; 5.5% were seen once. Sample time point: pre-sensitization, week 0. Described treatment: therapeutic diphenylcyclopropenone sensitization with weekly scalp DPC. Specimen: whole blood, collected in connection with sensitization to the hapten diphenylcyclopropenone (DPC). The receptor source for this set is a woman between 18 and 29 years old with alopecia areata. Some clones in this sample may be carry-over from other donors' samples.

The genes are TRBV3-1 and TRBJ2-6; possible D gene TRBD2, 5 bases. CDR1 is LGHDT and CDR2 is YNNKEL in the germline V gene (reference sequence). Trimming pared 0 bases from V and 0 bases from J, leaving 15 bases between. This CDR3 is 19 amino acids long. CDR3 DNA sequence: TGTGCCAGCAGCCAAGATTTCGGACTCCTAAACTCTGGGGCCAACGTCCTGACTTTC. Translating it yields CASSQDFGLLNSGANVLTF. The entire variable domain, with the rest obtained from reference TRBV3-1 and TRBJ2-6, is as follows: DTAVSQTPKYLVTQMGNDKSIKCEQNLGHDTMYWYKQDSKKFLKIMFSYNNKELIINETVPNRFSPKSPDKAHLNLHINSLELGDSAVYFCASSQDFGLLNSGANVLTFGAGSRLTVL.

This clonotype has at least ten counts. The chain has TRBV29-1 and TRBJ2-5; 7 positions match TRBD2. Germline V gene lookup returns CDR1 SQVTM and CDR2 ANQGSEA. This CDR3 has 13 residues. V was clipped by 6 bases and J by 0 bases; unmatched bases: 4. DNA of the CDR3: TGCAGCGTATCCGGGGGGAACCAAGAGACCCAGTACTTC. This codes for CSVSGGNQETQYF.

In this sample, this clonotype turned up many times. J is TRBJ1-1 and V is TRBV20-1, with D tentatively TRBD1 (6 bases). Trimming removed 2 bases at V and 3 bases at J, with 10 bases between. CDR1 and CDR2 from the germline V gene are DFQATT and SNEGSKA (reference sequence). The length of the CDR3 is 13 residues. The CDR3 DNA reads TGCAGTGCTAGATACAGGGTGGACACTGAAGCTTTCTTT. This sequence encodes CSARYRVDTEAFF.

The chain uses TRBV7-2 and TRBJ2-3; 11 nucleotides agree with TRBD2. CDR1 and CDR2 (germline): SGHTA, FQGNSA. V gave up 4 bases and J gave up 3 bases; unmatched junction bases: 18. This CDR3 comprises 20 residues. The DNA for the CDR3 is TGTGCCAGCAGCTCGTACTACCTTAGCGGGGGGGCCTGGTCGACAGATACGCAGTATTTT. Translation gives CASSSYYLSGGAWSTDTQYF.

This clonotype was seen many times. The chain employs TRBV20-1 and TRBJ2-1, with 12 nucleotides matching TRBD2. CDR3 size: 16 residues. Germline loops: CDR1 DFQATT, CDR2 SNEGSKA (reference sequence). J was trimmed by 1 base and V by 5 bases; bases with no gene match: 6. The CDR3 here is CSALGLAGPSYNEQFF. In DNA form, the CDR3 reads TGCAGTGCTCTAGGACTAGCGGGGCCTTCCTACAATGAGCAGTTCTTC.

The chain employs TRBV5-1 and TRBJ2-5; D is possibly TRBD1 (5 bases). In germline, CDR1 is SGHRS, CDR2 YFSETQ. V was shortened by 0 bases and J by 5 bases, with 14 bases between the two germline ends. The CDR3 has 15 residues. In nucleotides, the CDR3 is TGCGCCAGCAGCTTGGTTACAGGCGGAAGGGAGACCCAGTACTTC. This sequence encodes CASSLVTGGRETQYF.

There are many counts of this clonotype. CDR3: CASSQPGLVWYEQYF. In nucleotides, the CDR3 is TGTGCCAGCAGCCAACCGGGACTAGTCTGGTACGAGCAGTACTTC. The chain joins TRBV3-1 to TRBJ2-7, with TRBD2 matching 8 bases. V was pared by 2 bases and J by 4 bases, with 7 bases of the junction left unmatched. CDR3 length: 15 residues. Per germline, CDR1 LGHDT and CDR2 YNNKEL (reference sequence).

This chain links TRBV19 with TRBJ2-2; 7 bases align to TRBD1. The germline gives CDR1 LNHDA, CDR2 SQIVND (reference sequence). With 1 base clipped from V and 5 bases from J, the junction kept 4 bases outside the gene matches. The CDR3 is 15 amino acids. CDR3 bases: TGTGCCAGTAGTATAGGACAGGGTGGAACCGGGGAGCTGTTTTTT. It is translated as CASSIGQGGTGELFF.

This clonotype has only a few counts. The V gene is TRBV4-1, the J gene TRBJ2-2; TRBD2 matches at 10 bases. Germline trimming cut 3 bases from V and 5 bases from J; bases unmatched to any gene: 9. The germline V gene encodes CDR1 MGHRA and CDR2 YSYEKL. The CDR3 consists of 17 residues. Here the CDR3 reads CASSQPELAGGTGELFF. Written as DNA, the CDR3 is TGCGCCAGCAGCCAGCCTGAGTTAGCGGGGGGAACCGGGGAGCTGTTTTTT.

The table lists this clonotype with many counts. In DNA form, the CDR3 reads TGTGCCAGCAGCTTGTCCGAGGCGCGGGATGAAGCTTTCTTT. Translating gives CASSLSEARDEAFF. This chain uses TRBV7-2 with TRBJ1-1; no clear D. V was cut by 3 bases and J by 7 bases, with 15 bases left in between. Germline V gives CDR1 SGHTA, CDR2 FQGNSA. This CDR3 has 14 amino acids.

Only a few counts were recorded for this clonotype. The chain links TRBV2 to TRBJ2-5, with a possible D match to TRBD2 (5 bases). CDR3 size: 13 residues. Trimming took 7 bases from V and 1 from J, leaving 10 bases between them. Germline CDR1 is SNHLY and CDR2 is FYNNEI. Here the CDR3 reads CASKESGQETQYF. The CDR3 nucleotides are TGTGCCAGCAAGGAAAGCGGCCAAGAGACCCAGTACTTC.

This clonotype was detected many times. The rearrangement uses TRBV11-2 and TRBJ1-4; D not resolved. Germline assignment: CDR1 SGHAT and CDR2 FQNNGV. The CDR3 is made up of 15 amino acids. Trimming cost V 1 base and J 7 bases, with 13 bases left between them. The CDR3 loop is CASSLVTFSGEKLFF. The CDR3 DNA is TGTGCCAGCAGCTTAGTTACTTTCTCGGGTGAAAAACTGTTTTTT.

A few counts support this clonotype. The J gene is TRBJ2-3, the V gene TRBV2, with unresolved D. This CDR3 contains 16 residues. The V and J ends lost 3 bases and 5 bases respectively, with 18 bases between them. In germline, CDR1 is SNHLY, CDR2 FYNNEI. The DNA for the CDR3 is TGTGCCAGCAGTGATGTGGATACTGCGTATGGAGATACGCAGTATTTT. It translates to CASSDVDTAYGDTQYF.

The sample holds many counts of this clonotype. The genes are TRBV25-1 and TRBJ2-7; D perhaps matches TRBD2 (5 bases). The CDR3 has 14 amino acids. Germline V gene lookup returns CDR1 MGHDK and CDR2 SYGVNS. V dropped 8 bases and J dropped 0 bases, with 14 bases sitting between them. As DNA, the CDR3 is TGTGCCAGCCGCATATCGGGGAGCTCCTACGAGCAGTACTTC. As protein: CASRISGSSYEQYF.

The chain couples TRBV20-1 to TRBJ2-1; TRBD2 aligns across 8 bases. Germline V gives CDR1 DFQATT, CDR2 SNEGSKA (reference sequence). The CDR3 runs to 13 residues. With 8 bases clipped from V and 6 bases from J, the junction kept 9 bases outside the gene matches. The CDR3 coding sequence is TGCAGTCCTAAAGGACTAGCCACCAATGAGCAGTTCTTC. Amino acid sequence: CSPKGLATNEQFF.

Ten or more counts support this clonotype. The rearrangement joins TRBV20-1 to TRBJ2-7; TRBD1 is a possible D gene (5 bases). The V gene lost 1 base and the J gene lost 0 bases, with 10 bases spanning the gap. The CDR3 is 14 amino acids. Germline CDR1 DFQATT, CDR2 SNEGSKA (reference sequence). DNA for the CDR3: TGCAGTGCTAGAGGGCAGGGCTTCTCCTACGAGCAGTACTTC. The encoded protein is CSARGQGFSYEQYF.

This rearrangement joins TRBV28 to TRBJ1-1, with 9 bases lining up with TRBD1. V was clipped by 11 bases and J by 5 bases; unmatched bases: 6. Germline-derived CDR1 and CDR2 are MDHEN and SYDVKM. The CDR3 sequence is 12 residues long. The CDR3 region is CASGQGWTEAFF. CDR3 bases: TGTGCCTCTGGACAGGGGTGGACTGAAGCTTTCTTT.

This clonotype was detected a few times. The chain joins TRBV7-6 to TRBJ2-2, with 7 bases aligning to TRBD2. V lost 8 bases, J lost 2 bases, and 8 bases stayed unmatched. CDR3 length: 15 residues. Germline V gene sequence: CDR1 SGHVS, CDR2 FNYEAQ. The chain's CDR3 is CASLLAGDNTGELFF. As DNA, the CDR3 is TGTGCCAGCCTCCTTGCGGGGGATAACACCGGGGAGCTGTTTTTT.